This is a list of T cell receptor beta chains from one sample in a study of T cells in narcolepsy. Clones were read by immunoSEQ multiplex PCR, and TCRdb kept only the in-frame ones, dropping some. Of about 15,000 clones listed, 65% to 90% are singletons. Sequences were obtained from memory (CD45RA-) CD4+ T cells from blood. Source of these receptors: a human donor in good health. Each CDR3 is given with its conserved first and last residue. Fields, in order: D gene, J gene, V gene, clone size, CDR3 protein, CDR3 DNA. D genes are given only for firm matches. Part of the rows lack a size; the others show once, few, many or a class for expanded clones.

d_call: -; j_call: TRBJ2-7; v_call: TRBV2; clone_size: few; cdr3_aa: CASTLLAISSYEQYF; cdr3_nt: TGTGCCAGCACCTTACTTGCAATAAGCTCCTACGAGCAGTACTTC
d_call: TRBD1; j_call: TRBJ1-1; v_call: TRBV27; clone_size: -; cdr3_aa: CASSFRTGYEAFF; cdr3_nt: TGTGCCAGCAGTTTCCGGACAGGGTACGAAGCTTTCTTT
d_call: -; j_call: TRBJ1-3; v_call: TRBV19; clone_size: -; cdr3_aa: CASSIDGQGRNTIYF; cdr3_nt: TGTGCCAGTAGTATAGATGGCCAGGGTAGAAACACCATATATTTT
d_call: -; j_call: TRBJ2-7; v_call: TRBV5-6; clone_size: -; cdr3_aa: CASSPKRQPTYEQYF; cdr3_nt: TGTGCCAGCAGCCCAAAGAGACAGCCGACCTACGAGCAGTACTTC
d_call: TRBD2; j_call: TRBJ2-7; v_call: TRBV18; clone_size: -; cdr3_aa: CASSSGLAGVGEQYF; cdr3_nt: TGTGCCAGCTCCTCCGGACTAGCGGGAGTGGGGGAGCAGTACTTC
d_call: TRBD1; j_call: TRBJ1-5; v_call: TRBV6-1; clone_size: -; cdr3_aa: CASSQKTGGVQPQHF; cdr3_nt: TGTGCCAGCAGTCAGAAAACAGGGGGCGTACAGCCCCAGCATTTT
d_call: -; j_call: TRBJ1-2; v_call: TRBV5-1; clone_size: -; cdr3_aa: CASSPSPGLNYGYTF; cdr3_nt: TGCGCCAGCAGCCCATCTCCAGGGCTTAACTATGGCTACACCTTC
d_call: TRBD2; j_call: TRBJ2-7; v_call: TRBV5-1; clone_size: -; cdr3_aa: CASSGTTGTSHEQYF; cdr3_nt: TGCGCCAGCAGCGGGACTACCGGGACCAGCCACGAGCAGTACTTC
d_call: TRBD2; j_call: TRBJ2-5; v_call: TRBV19; clone_size: -; cdr3_aa: CASSRDGGETQYF; cdr3_nt: TGTGCCAGTAGTAGGGACGGGGGGGAGACCCAGTACTTC
d_call: TRBD1; j_call: TRBJ2-7; v_call: TRBV30; clone_size: -; cdr3_aa: CAWDRQGFSYEQYF; cdr3_nt: TGTGCCTGGGACAGACAGGGGTTCTCCTACGAGCAGTACTTC
d_call: TRBD2; j_call: TRBJ2-7; v_call: TRBV7-9; clone_size: -; cdr3_aa: CASSLVILARHEQYF; cdr3_nt: TGTGCCAGCAGCTTAGTCATACTAGCGCGCCACGAGCAGTACTTC
d_call: -; j_call: TRBJ2-2; v_call: TRBV2; clone_size: -; cdr3_aa: CASSETRHTGELFF; cdr3_nt: TGTGCCAGCAGTGAGACCCGCCACACCGGGGAGCTGTTTTTT
d_call: -; j_call: TRBJ2-7; v_call: TRBV10-1; clone_size: -; cdr3_aa: CASSESTGAEQYF; cdr3_nt: TGCGCCAGCAGTGAGTCGACCGGGGCTGAGCAGTACTTC
d_call: TRBD2; j_call: TRBJ2-7; v_call: TRBV5-4; clone_size: -; cdr3_aa: CASSLWGMEGLVGRLYWRYF; cdr3_nt: TGTGCCAGCAGCTTGTGGGGTATGGAGGGACTAGTTGGCCGGCTTTATTGGCGATACTTC
d_call: -; j_call: TRBJ2-4; v_call: TRBV7-2; clone_size: few; cdr3_aa: CASSLAVGQGTKNIQYF; cdr3_nt: TGTGCCAGCAGCTTAGCGGTGGGGCAGGGGACCAAAAACATTCAGTACTTC
d_call: -; j_call: TRBJ1-1; v_call: TRBV5-4; clone_size: once; cdr3_aa: CASSFGSGGWDTEAFF; cdr3_nt: TGTGCCAGCAGCTTCGGGTCCGGCGGATGGGACACTGAAGCTTTCTTT
d_call: TRBD2; j_call: TRBJ2-2; v_call: TRBV5-1; clone_size: -; cdr3_aa: CASSLSPTSQNTGELFF; cdr3_nt: TGCGCCAGCAGCTTGTCCCCGACTAGCCAGAACACCGGGGAGCTGTTTTTT
d_call: -; j_call: TRBJ1-3; v_call: TRBV30; clone_size: -; cdr3_aa: CAWSAGTPGNTIYF; cdr3_nt: TGTGCCTGGAGTGCCGGGACACCGGGAAACACCATATATTTT
d_call: -; j_call: TRBJ2-5; v_call: TRBV4-2; clone_size: -; cdr3_aa: CASSQGAGSSETQYF; cdr3_nt: TGTGCCAGCAGCCAAGGGGCAGGGTCCAGTGAGACCCAGTACTTC
d_call: -; j_call: TRBJ1-2; v_call: TRBV6-4; clone_size: -; cdr3_aa: CASSRGMNYGYTF; cdr3_nt: TGTGCCAGCAGTAGGGGTATGAACTATGGCTACACCTTC
d_call: -; j_call: TRBJ2-3; v_call: TRBV9; clone_size: once; cdr3_aa: CASSVTVGTDTQYF; cdr3_nt: TGTGCCAGCAGCGTAACAGTGGGGACAGATACGCAGTATTTT
d_call: TRBD2; j_call: TRBJ2-2; v_call: TRBV23-1; clone_size: once; cdr3_aa: CASSQVQREGRGNTGELFF; cdr3_nt: TGCGCCAGCAGTCAAGTCCAGCGGGAGGGCCGGGGGAACACCGGGGAGCTGTTTTTT
d_call: TRBD1; j_call: TRBJ1-1; v_call: TRBV6-1; clone_size: -; cdr3_aa: CATLGQTNTEAFF; cdr3_nt: TGTGCCACCTTGGGACAGACGAACACTGAAGCTTTCTTT